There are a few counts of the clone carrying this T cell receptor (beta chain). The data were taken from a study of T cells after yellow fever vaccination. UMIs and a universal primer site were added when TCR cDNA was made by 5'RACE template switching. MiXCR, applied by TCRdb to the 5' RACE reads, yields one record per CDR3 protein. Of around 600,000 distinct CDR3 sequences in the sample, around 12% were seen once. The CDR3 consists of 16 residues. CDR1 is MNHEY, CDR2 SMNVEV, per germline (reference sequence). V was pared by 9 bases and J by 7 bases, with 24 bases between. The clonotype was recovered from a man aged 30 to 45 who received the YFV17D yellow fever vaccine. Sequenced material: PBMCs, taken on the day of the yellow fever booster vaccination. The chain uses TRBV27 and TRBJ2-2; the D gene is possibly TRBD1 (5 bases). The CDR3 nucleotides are TGTGCCAGTTCAACAATCCCTGTCAGGGCCAACGGGGAGCTGTTTTTT. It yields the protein CASSTIPVRANGELFF.